The clone carrying this TCR beta chain was seen a handful of times. This sample was taken from a study of blood T cell repertoires in COVID-19. Produced via immunoSEQ multiplex PCR; TCRdb's table is partial and in-frame only. This table has roughly 300,000 clones, 70% to 90% appearing once. The CDR3 contains 17 residues. V gave up 4 bases and J gave up 1 base, with 18 bases separating them. Germline values: CDR1 SGHKS, CDR2 YYEKEE (reference sequence). The chain joins TRBV5-5 to TRBJ1-5; possible D gene TRBD1, 6 bases. The sequenced sample consisted of PBMCs or T cells enriched from blood (not recorded which). The TCR originated in a woman aged 25 to 39 who had recovered from COVID-19. The CDR3 DNA reads as TGTGCCAGCAGCCGGGCAGGGGCAGGTGGGAGCAATCAGCCCCAGCATTTT. Amino acids: CASSRAGAGGSNQPQHF.